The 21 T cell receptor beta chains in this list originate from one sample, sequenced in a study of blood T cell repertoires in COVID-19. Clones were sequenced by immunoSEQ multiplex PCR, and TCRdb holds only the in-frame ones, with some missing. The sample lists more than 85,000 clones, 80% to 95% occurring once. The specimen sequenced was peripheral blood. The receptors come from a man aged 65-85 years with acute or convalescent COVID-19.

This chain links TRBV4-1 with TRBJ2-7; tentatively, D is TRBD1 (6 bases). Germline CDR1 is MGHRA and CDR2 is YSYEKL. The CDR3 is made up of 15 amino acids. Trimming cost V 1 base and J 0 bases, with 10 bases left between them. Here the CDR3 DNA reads TGCGCCAGCAGCCAAGTATTGGACAGCTCCTACGAGCAGTACTTC. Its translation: CASSQVLDSSYEQYF.

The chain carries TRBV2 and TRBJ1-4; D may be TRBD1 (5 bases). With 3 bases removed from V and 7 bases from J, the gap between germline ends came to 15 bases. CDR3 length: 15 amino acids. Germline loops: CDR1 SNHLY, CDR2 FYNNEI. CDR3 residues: CASSEGWGVGEKLFF. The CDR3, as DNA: TGTGCCAGCAGTGAGGGTTGGGGGGTCGGTGAAAAACTGTTTTTT.

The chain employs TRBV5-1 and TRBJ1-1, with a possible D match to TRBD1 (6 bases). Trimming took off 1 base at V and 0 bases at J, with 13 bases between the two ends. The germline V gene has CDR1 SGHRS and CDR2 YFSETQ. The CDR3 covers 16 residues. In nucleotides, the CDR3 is TGCGCCAGCAGCTTGACCCGGGACATTTTGAACACTGAAGCTTTCTTT. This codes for CASSLTRDILNTEAFF.

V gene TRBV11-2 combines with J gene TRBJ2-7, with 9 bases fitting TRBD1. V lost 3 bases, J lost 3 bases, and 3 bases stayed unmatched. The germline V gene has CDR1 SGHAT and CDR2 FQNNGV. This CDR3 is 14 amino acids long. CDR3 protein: CASSLDRGGYEQYF. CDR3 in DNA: TGTGCCAGCAGCTTGGACAGGGGAGGCTACGAGCAGTACTTC.

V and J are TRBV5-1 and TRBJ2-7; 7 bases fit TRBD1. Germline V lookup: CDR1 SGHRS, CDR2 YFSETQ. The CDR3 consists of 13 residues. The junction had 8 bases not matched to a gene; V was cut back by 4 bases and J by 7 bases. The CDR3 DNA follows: TGCGCCAGCAGCCGGGGACAGATCGATGAGCAGTACTTC. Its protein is CASSRGQIDEQYF.

The CDR3 nucleotides are TGTGCCAGTACCCGAGGACTAGCGGGAGCATCTGAGCAGTTCTTC. Its protein product is CASTRGLAGASEQFF. The genes are TRBV19 and TRBJ2-1; 13 bases are shared with TRBD2. Germline values: CDR1 LNHDA, CDR2 SQIVND (reference sequence). The CDR3 totals 15 residues. V gave up 7 bases and J gave up 9 bases; unmatched junction bases: 9.

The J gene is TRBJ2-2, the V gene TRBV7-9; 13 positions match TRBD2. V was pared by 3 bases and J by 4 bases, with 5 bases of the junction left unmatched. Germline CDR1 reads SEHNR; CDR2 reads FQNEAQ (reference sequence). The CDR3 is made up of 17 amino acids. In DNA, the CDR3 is TGTGCCAGCAGCTTTCGGACTAGCGGGAGCGCCACCGGGGAGCTGTTTTTT. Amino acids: CASSFRTSGSATGELFF.

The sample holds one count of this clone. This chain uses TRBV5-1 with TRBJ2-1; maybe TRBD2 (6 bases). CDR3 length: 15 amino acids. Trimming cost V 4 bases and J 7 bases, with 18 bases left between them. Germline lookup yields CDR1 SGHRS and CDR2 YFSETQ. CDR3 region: CASSPWGEQVNEQFF. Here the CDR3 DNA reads TGCGCCAGCAGCCCCTGGGGGGAACAGGTAAATGAGCAGTTCTTC.

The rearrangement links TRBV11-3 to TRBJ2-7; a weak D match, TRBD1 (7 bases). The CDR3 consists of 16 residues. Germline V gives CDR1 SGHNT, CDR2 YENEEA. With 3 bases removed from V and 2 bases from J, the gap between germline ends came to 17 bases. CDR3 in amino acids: CASSFRWRGRTYEQYF. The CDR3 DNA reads TGTGCCAGCAGCTTCCGATGGAGGGGGCGAACCTACGAGCAGTACTTC. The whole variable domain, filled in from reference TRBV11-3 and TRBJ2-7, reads EAGVVQSPRYKIIEKKQPVAFWCNPISGHNTLYWYLQNLGQGPELLIRYENEEAVDDSQLPKDRFSAERLKGVDSTLKIQPAELGDSAVYLCASSFRWRGRTYEQYFGPGTRLTVT.

CDR3 coding DNA: TGTGCCAGTAGTATAATCACAGGCAATCAGCCCCAGCATTTT. This encodes CASSIITGNQPQHF. The J gene is TRBJ1-5, the V gene TRBV19; the D is unclear. The germline V gene has CDR1 LNHDA and CDR2 SQIVND (reference sequence). This CDR3 has 14 residues. With 2 bases removed from V and 2 bases from J, the gap between germline ends came to 7 bases.

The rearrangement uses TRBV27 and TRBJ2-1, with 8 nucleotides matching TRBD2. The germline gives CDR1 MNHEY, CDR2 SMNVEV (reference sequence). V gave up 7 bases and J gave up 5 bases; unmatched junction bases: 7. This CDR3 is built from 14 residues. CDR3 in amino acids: CASKLAGTNNEQFF. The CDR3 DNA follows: TGTGCCAGCAAATTAGCGGGGACAAACAATGAGCAGTTCTTC.

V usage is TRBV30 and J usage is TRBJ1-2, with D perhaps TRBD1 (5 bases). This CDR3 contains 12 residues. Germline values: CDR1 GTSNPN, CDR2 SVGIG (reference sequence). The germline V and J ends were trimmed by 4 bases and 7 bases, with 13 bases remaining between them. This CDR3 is CAWTETGVGYTF. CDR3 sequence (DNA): TGTGCCTGGACCGAAACGGGGGTTGGCTACACCTTC.

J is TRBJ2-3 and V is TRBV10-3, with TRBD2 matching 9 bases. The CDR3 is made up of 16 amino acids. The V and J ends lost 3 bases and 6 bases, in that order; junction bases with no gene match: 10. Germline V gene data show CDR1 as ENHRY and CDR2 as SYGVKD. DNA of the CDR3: TGTGCCATCAGTGACCAACCACTAGCGGGTGGGGATACGCAGTATTTT. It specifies CAISDQPLAGGDTQYF.

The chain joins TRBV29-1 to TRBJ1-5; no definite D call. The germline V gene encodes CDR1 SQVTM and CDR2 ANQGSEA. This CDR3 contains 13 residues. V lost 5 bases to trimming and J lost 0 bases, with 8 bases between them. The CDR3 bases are TGCAGCGTTTGGGAGAATAGCAATCAGCCCCAGCATTTT. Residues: CSVWENSNQPQHF.

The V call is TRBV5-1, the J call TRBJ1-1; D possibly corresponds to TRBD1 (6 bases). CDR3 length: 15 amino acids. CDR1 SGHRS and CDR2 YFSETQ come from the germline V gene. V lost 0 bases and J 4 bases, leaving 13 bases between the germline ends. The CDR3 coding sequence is TGCGCCAGCAGCTTGGAGGCGGGGGCGACCACTGAAGCTTTCTTT. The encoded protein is CASSLEAGATTEAFF.

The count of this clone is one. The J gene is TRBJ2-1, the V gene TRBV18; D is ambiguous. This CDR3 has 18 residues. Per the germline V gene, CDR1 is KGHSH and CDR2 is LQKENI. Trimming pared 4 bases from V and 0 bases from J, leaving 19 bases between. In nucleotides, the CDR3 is TGTGCCAGCTCACGGGCCAGTTCGTCCCCCAGCTCCTACAATGAGCAGTTCTTC. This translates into CASSRASSSPSSYNEQFF.

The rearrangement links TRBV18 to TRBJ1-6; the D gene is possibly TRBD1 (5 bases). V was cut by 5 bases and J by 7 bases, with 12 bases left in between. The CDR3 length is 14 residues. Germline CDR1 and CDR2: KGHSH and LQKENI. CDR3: CASSVGRENSPLHF. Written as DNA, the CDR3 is TGTGCCAGCTCAGTGGGACGGGAGAATTCACCCCTCCACTTT.

CDR3 in DNA: TGCAGTGCTAGAGATGTTAGCTACACCTTC. Its translation: CSARDVSYTF. The chain couples TRBV20-1 to TRBJ1-2; D not resolved. This CDR3 has 10 amino acids. Trimming took 0 bases from V and 9 from J, leaving 5 bases between them. Per germline, CDR1 DFQATT and CDR2 SNEGSKA (reference sequence).

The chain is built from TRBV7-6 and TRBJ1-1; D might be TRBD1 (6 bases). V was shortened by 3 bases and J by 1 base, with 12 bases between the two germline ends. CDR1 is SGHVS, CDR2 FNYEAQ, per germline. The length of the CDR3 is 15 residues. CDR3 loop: CASSLSGGRNTEAFF. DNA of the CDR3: TGTGCCAGCAGCTTGTCCGGGGGGCGGAACACTGAAGCTTTCTTT.

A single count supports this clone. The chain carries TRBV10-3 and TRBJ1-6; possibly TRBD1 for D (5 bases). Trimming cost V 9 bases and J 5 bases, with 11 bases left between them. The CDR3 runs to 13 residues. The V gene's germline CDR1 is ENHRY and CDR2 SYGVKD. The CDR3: CAISTANNSPLHF. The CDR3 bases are TGTGCCATTTCGACAGCGAATAATTCACCCCTCCACTTT.

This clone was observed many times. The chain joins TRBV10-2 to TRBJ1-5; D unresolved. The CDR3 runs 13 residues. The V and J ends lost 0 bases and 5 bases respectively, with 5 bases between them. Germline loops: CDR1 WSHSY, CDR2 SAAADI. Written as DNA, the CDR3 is TGCGCCAGCAGTGAGTCCCTCTATCAGCCCCAGCATTTT. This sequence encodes CASSESLYQPQHF.